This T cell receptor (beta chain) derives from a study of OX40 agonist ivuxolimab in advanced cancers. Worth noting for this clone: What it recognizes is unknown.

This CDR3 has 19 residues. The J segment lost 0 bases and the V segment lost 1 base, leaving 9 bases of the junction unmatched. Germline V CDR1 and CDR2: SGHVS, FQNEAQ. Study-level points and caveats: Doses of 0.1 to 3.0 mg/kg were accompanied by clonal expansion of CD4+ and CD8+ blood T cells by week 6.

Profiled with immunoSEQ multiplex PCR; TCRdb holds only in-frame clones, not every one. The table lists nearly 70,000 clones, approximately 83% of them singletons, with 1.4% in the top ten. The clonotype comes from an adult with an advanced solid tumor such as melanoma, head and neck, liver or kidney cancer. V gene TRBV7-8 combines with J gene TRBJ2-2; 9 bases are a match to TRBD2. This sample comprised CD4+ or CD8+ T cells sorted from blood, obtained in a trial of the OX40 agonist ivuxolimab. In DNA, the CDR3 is TGTGCCAGCAGCTTAGTGTGGGCTAGCGGGGCAACGAACACCGGGGAGCTGTTTTTT. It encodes CASSLVWASGATNTGELFF.